The 11 T cell receptor beta chains reported below all come from one sample, sequenced in a study of Ad26.COV2.S vaccination and SARS-CoV-2 variants. Sequenced by immunoSEQ multiplex PCR; TCRdb stores in-frame clones only, minus some. The table records about 420,000 clones, around 87% of them present only once. Treatment meaning: some 20 received Ad26.COV2.S at low or high dose, single or two shots; five or six received placebo; per-sample allocation not given. Sampling took place 63 days after the first vaccine or placebo injection. Sequenced here: peripheral blood, sampled in a trial of Ad26.COV2.S vaccine versus placebo. The source of these receptors is a person between 18 and 65 years old who received the Ad26.COV2.S COVID-19 vaccine or a placebo.

The J gene is TRBJ2-1, the V gene TRBV6-6, with D perhaps matching TRBD1 or TRBD2 (5 bases each). The CDR3 totals 15 residues. Per germline, CDR1 MNHNY and CDR2 SVGAGI (reference sequence). The ends were cut back, 4 bases at V and 6 bases at J, with 16 bases in the middle. CDR3 in DNA: TGTGCCAGCAGTTCATCGGCTCCGGGGACCAATGAGCAGTTCTTC. This translates into CASSSSAPGTNEQFF.

V is TRBV7-9 and J is TRBJ1-1; D call uncertain. Germline V gene sequence: CDR1 SEHNR, CDR2 FQNEAQ (reference sequence). CDR3 length: 15 residues. V lost 1 base and J 0 bases, leaving 9 bases between the germline ends. The CDR3 nucleotides are TGTGCCAGCAGCTTAGGGGCGGGATTGAACACTGAAGCTTTCTTT. Amino acid sequence: CASSLGAGLNTEAFF.

This clone was found a few times. V and J are TRBV13 and TRBJ1-5, with D perhaps matching TRBD1 (6 bases). The V end was cut by 1 base, the J end by 2 bases, with 15 bases between. The CDR3 is made up of 17 amino acids. Germline CDR1 reads PRHDT; CDR2 reads FYEKMQ (reference sequence). The CDR3 protein is CASSLARGIRGNQPQHF. The CDR3 DNA reads as TGTGCCAGCAGCTTAGCCAGGGGAATTAGAGGCAATCAGCCCCAGCATTTT.

This chain joins TRBV9 and TRBJ2-2; D is perhaps TRBD1 or TRBD2 (5 bases each). The CDR3 has 19 amino acids. Trimming removed 3 bases from V and 3 bases from J, with 24 bases in between. Per the germline V gene, CDR1 is SGDLS and CDR2 is YYNGEE. CDR3 residues: CASSARPGTRAPDTGELFF. The CDR3 region has the DNA TGTGCCAGCAGCGCTCGGCCCGGGACCAGAGCCCCAGACACCGGGGAGCTGTTTTTT. Filled out from reference TRBV9 and TRBJ2-2, the complete variable domain reads DSGVTQTPKHLITATGQRVTLRCSPRSGDLSVYWYQQSLDQGLQFLIQYYNGEERAKGNILERFSAQQFPDLHSELNLSSLELGDSALYFCASSARPGTRAPDTGELFFGEGSRLTVL.

The V gene is TRBV6-2 or TRBV6-3, the J gene TRBJ1-6; 12 positions match TRBD1. CDR3 length: 19 amino acids. With 1 base clipped from V and 0 bases from J, the junction kept 4 bases outside the gene matches. CDR1 and CDR2 from the germline V gene are MNHEY and SVGEGT. In DNA form, the CDR3 reads TGTGCCAGCAGTTACTGGGGACAGGGGGCAAGCTCCTATAATTCACCCCTCCACTTT. This gives the protein CASSYWGQGASSYNSPLHF.

The V gene is TRBV6-1, the J gene TRBJ2-1; D not certain. V lost 4 bases and J 5 bases, leaving 9 bases between the germline ends. This CDR3 is built from 13 residues. Germline values: CDR1 MNHNS, CDR2 SASEGT. The CDR3 spells CASSGAGDNEQFF. In nucleotides, the CDR3 is TGTGCCAGCAGTGGAGCTGGTGACAATGAGCAGTTCTTC.

CDR3 residues: CASSEGTGTGGYEQYF. In DNA form, the CDR3 reads TGTGCCAGCAGTGAGGGAACCGGGACAGGGGGCTACGAGCAGTACTTC. The chain combines TRBV6-1 with TRBJ2-7; 11 nucleotides line up with TRBD1. Trimming at V came to 3 bases and at J to 3 bases, leaving 7 bases not matched to a gene. CDR1 is MNHNS, CDR2 SASEGT, per germline. CDR3 length: 16 amino acids.

This chain links TRBV28 with TRBJ2-7; D is unresolved. CDR3 size: 16 residues. Trimming removed 6 bases at V and 0 bases at J, with 18 bases between. In germline, CDR1 is MDHEN, CDR2 SYDVKM. The DNA of the CDR3 is TGTGCCAGCAGCCCCTTCGGTAAGGGTAGCTCCTACGAGCAGTACTTC. It is translated as CASSPFGKGSSYEQYF.

The chain is built from TRBV12-3 or TRBV12-4 and TRBJ2-7; 7 bases line up with TRBD1. CDR3 size: 13 residues. V lost 2 bases to trimming and J lost 6 bases; unmatched junction nucleotides: 4. In nucleotides, the CDR3 is TGTGCCAGCAGTTTACCGGGACAGCTCGAGCAGTACTTC. This sequence encodes CASSLPGQLEQYF.

This sequence joins TRBV9 and TRBJ2-3, with D possibly matching TRBD1 (5 bases). With 1 base removed from V and 2 bases from J, the gap between germline ends came to 11 bases. Germline V CDR1 and CDR2: SGDLS, YYNGEE. The CDR3 sequence is 15 residues long. Here the CDR3 reads CASSVTGRNTDTQYF. The CDR3 nucleotides read TGTGCCAGCAGCGTAACAGGACGAAACACAGATACGCAGTATTTT.

The rearrangement joins TRBV27 to TRBJ1-5; D gene unclear. CDR1 and CDR2 from the germline V gene are MNHEY and SMNVEV (reference sequence). The CDR3 contains 15 residues. The V gene lost 5 bases and the J gene lost 5 bases, with 16 bases spanning the gap. CDR3 bases: TGTGCCAGCAGTCCGTGGGTGCATGCGGATCAGCCCCAGCATTTT. Translated, it gives CASSPWVHADQPQHF.